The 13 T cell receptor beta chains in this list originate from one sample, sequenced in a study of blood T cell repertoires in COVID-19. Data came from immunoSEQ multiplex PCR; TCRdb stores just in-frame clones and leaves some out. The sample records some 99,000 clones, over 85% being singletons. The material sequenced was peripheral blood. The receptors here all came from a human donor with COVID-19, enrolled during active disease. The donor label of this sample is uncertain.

DNA for the CDR3: TGTGCCAGCAGTGCCCGTCGTGTGGGGGCGCGGGATGGCTACACCTTC. Translation gives CASSARRVGARDGYTF. V gene TRBV6-1 combines with J gene TRBJ1-2, with D possibly TRBD1 on 6 matching bases. This CDR3 is 16 amino acids long. Trimming stripped 4 bases from V and 6 bases from J, with 21 bases between. The germline CDR1 and CDR2 sequences are MNHNS and SASEGT.

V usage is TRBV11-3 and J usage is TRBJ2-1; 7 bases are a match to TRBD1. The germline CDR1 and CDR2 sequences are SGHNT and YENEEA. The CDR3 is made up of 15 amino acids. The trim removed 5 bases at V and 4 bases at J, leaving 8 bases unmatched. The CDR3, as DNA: TGTGCCAGCAGCCAAGAGGGGACAGAGTACAATGAGCAGTTCTTC. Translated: CASSQEGTEYNEQFF. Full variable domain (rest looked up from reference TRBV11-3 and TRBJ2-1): EAGVVQSPRYKIIEKKQPVAFWCNPISGHNTLYWYLQNLGQGPELLIRYENEEAVDDSQLPKDRFSAERLKGVDSTLKIQPAELGDSAVYLCASSQEGTEYNEQFFGPGTRLTVL.

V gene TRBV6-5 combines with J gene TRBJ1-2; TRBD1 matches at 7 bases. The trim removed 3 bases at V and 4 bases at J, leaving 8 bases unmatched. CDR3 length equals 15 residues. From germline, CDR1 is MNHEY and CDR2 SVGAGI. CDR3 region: CASSYGRQGGYGYTF. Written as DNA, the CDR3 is TGTGCCAGCAGTTATGGACGACAGGGTGGCTATGGCTACACCTTC.

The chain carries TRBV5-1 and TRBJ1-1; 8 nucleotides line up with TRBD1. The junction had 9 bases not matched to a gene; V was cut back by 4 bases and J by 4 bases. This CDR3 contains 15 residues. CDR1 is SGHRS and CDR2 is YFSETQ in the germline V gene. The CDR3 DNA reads TGCGCCAGCAGCGTCGACAGGGGACGGGGCACTGAAGCTTTCTTT. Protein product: CASSVDRGRGTEAFF.

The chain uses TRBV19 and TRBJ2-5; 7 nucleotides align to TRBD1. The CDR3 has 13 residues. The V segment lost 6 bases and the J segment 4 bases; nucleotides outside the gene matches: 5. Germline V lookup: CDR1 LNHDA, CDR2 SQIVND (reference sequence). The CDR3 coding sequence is TGTGCCAGTAGAGACAGGGATAGAGAGACCCAGTACTTC. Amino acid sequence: CASRDRDRETQYF.

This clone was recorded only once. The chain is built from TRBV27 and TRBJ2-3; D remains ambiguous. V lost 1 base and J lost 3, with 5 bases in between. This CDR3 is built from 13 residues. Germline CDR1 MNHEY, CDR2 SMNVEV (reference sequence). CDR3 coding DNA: TGTGCCAGCAGTTTATTGAGAACAGATACGCAGTATTTT. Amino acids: CASSLLRTDTQYF.

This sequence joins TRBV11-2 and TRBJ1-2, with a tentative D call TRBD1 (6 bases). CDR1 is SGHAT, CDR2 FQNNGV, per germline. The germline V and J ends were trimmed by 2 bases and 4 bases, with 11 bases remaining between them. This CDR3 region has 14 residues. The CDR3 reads CASSLLRDTYGYTF. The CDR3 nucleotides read TGTGCCAGCAGCTTACTCCGGGACACCTATGGCTACACCTTC.

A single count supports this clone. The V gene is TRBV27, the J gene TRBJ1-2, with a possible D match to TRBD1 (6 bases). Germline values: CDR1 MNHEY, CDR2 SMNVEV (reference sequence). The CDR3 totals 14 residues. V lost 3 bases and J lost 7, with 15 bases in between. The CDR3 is CASSFHREGFGYTF. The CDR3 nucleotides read TGTGCCAGCAGTTTTCACAGGGAGGGCTTTGGCTACACCTTC.

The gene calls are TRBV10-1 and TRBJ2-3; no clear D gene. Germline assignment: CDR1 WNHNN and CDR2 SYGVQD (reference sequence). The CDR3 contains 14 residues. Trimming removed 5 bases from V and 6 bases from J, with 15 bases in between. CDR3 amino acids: CASSQSTEPDTQYF. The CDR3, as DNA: TGCGCCAGCAGTCAATCCACAGAACCGGATACGCAGTATTTT.

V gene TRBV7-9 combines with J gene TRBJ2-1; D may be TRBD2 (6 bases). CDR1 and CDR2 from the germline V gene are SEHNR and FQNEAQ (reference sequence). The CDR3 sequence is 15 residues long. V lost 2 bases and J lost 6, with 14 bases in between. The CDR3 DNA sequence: TGTGCCAGCAGCTTACCGGAATGGGAGGCCAATGAGCAGTTCTTC. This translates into CASSLPEWEANEQFF.

The CDR3 here is CASSQGETGVLFF. As DNA, the CDR3 is TGTGCCAGCAGCCAAGGAGAGACAGGGGTTCTGTTTTTT. The rearrangement joins TRBV3-1 (or the pseudogene TRBV3-2) to TRBJ1-4; 8 bases line up with TRBD1. The trim removed 1 base at V and 14 bases at J, leaving 6 bases unmatched. The CDR3 runs to 13 residues. Germline values: CDR1 LGHDT, CDR2 YNNKEL (reference sequence).

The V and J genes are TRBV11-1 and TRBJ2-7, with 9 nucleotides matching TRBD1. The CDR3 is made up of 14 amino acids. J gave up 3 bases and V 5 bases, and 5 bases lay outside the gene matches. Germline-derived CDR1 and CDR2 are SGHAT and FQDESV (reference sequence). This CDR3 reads CASSDTGGIYEQYF. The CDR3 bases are TGTGCCAGCAGCGACACAGGGGGCATCTACGAGCAGTACTTC.

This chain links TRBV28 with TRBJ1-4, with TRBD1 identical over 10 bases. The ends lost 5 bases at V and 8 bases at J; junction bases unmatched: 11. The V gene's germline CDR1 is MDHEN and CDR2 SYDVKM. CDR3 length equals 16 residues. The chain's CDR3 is CASSATFGQGGEKLFF. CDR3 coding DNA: TGTGCCAGCAGTGCGACTTTCGGACAGGGGGGAGAAAAACTGTTTTTT.